Presented here are 26 T cell receptor beta chains from one specimen sequenced in a study of regulatory T cells in long-lasting Graves disease. Indicated time point: newly diagnosed GD, antithyroid drugs for less than 3 months. The authors made the TCR library using RNA they extracted from PBMCs. Libraries of TCR beta came from iRepertoire HTBI primers plus Arm-PCR of CDR3 regions. TCRdb called the multiplex PCR reads again in MiXCR, with one record for every CDR3 protein. The table records a few hundred thousand distinct CDR3 sequences, approximately 15% of them present only once. The same data also went into a second study, on T cells in Graves' hyperthyroidism and ophthalmopathy.

Sequencing used peripheral blood mononuclear cells (PBMCs), obtained at new diagnosis, from a patient treated with antithyroid drugs. The receptors were sampled from a man aged 35 to 55 with Graves disease.

This clonotype has ten or more counts. The CDR3 is CASSVVELETQYF. Written as DNA, the CDR3 is TGTGCCAGCAGCGTAGTAGAGTTAGAGACCCAGTACTTC. V is TRBV7-9 and J is TRBJ2-5; unclear D gene. The CDR3 runs to 13 residues. With 5 bases removed from V and 4 bases from J, the gap between germline ends came to 11 bases. Looked up from germline, CDR1 is SEHNR and CDR2 is FQNEAQ (reference sequence). Full variable domain (missing parts from reference TRBV7-9 and TRBJ2-5): DTGVSQNPRHKITKRGQNVTFRCDPISEHNRLYWYRQTLGQGPEFLTYFQNEAQLEKSRLLSDRFSAERPKGSFSTLEIQRTEQGDSAMYLCASSVVELETQYFGPGTRLLVL.

This clonotype was seen at least ten times. The rearrangement uses TRBV28 and TRBJ2-7; no clear D gene. Germline CDR1 MDHEN, CDR2 SYDVKM. V lost 2 bases and J 2 bases, leaving 7 bases between the germline ends. There are 13 residues in the CDR3. The CDR3 nucleotides are TGTGCCAGCAGTTTAAGTCAGGCCTACGAGCAGTACTTC. This gives the protein CASSLSQAYEQYF. Filled out from reference TRBV28 and TRBJ2-7, the complete variable domain reads DVKVTQSSRYLVKRTGEKVFLECVQDMDHENMFWYRQDPGLGLRLIYFSYDVKMKEKGDIPEGYSVSREKKERFSLILESASTNQTSMYLCASSLSQAYEQYFGPGTRLTVT.

The chain joins TRBV20-1 to TRBJ2-6; 7 positions match TRBD1. CDR1 and CDR2 from the germline V gene are DFQATT and SNEGSKA (reference sequence). With V trimmed by 4 bases and J by 4 bases, 4 bases remained unmatched. The CDR3 is 14 residues long. The CDR3 region is CSAKDRNGANVLTF. The CDR3 DNA follows: TGCAGTGCTAAGGACAGGAACGGGGCCAACGTCCTGACTTTC.

The chain carries TRBV12-3 or TRBV12-4 and TRBJ2-2; TRBD1 matches 9 bases. The length of the CDR3 is 14 residues. V was pared by 6 bases and J by 6 bases, with 5 bases of the junction left unmatched. The CDR3 reads CASRDGQGSGELFF. Written as DNA, the CDR3 is TGTGCCAGCAGAGATGGACAGGGGTCCGGGGAGCTGTTTTTT.

This clonotype was found many times. V is TRBV7-9 and J is TRBJ2-1, with 9 nucleotides matching TRBD2. Germline V gene lookup returns CDR1 SEHNR and CDR2 FQNEAQ (reference sequence). The CDR3 is made up of 15 amino acids. With 11 bases clipped from V and 4 bases from J, the junction kept 12 bases outside the gene matches. The CDR3 nucleotides read TGTGCCGCGGAGGGGGTTAGCGGGGGTTACAATGAGCAGTTCTTC. Translated: CAAEGVSGGYNEQFF.

V and J are TRBV11-2 and TRBJ2-7, with TRBD2 matching over 10 bases. This CDR3 has 15 amino acids. Germline V CDR1 and CDR2: SGHAT, FQNNGV. Trimming at V came to 5 bases and at J to 2 bases, leaving 6 bases not matched to a gene. CDR3 sequence: CASSQRGGITYEQYF. For the CDR3, the DNA is TGTGCCAGCAGCCAGCGGGGGGGAATAACCTACGAGCAGTACTTC. Combining the CDR3 with reference TRBV11-2 and TRBJ2-7 gives the whole variable domain EAGVAQSPRYKIIEKRQSVAFWCNPISGHATLYWYQQILGQGPKLLIQFQNNGVVDDSQLPKDRFSAERLKGVDSTLKIQPAKLEDSAVYLCASSQRGGITYEQYFGPGTRLTVT.

This clonotype was counted ten times or more. This chain uses TRBV12-3 or TRBV12-4 with TRBJ1-4; no reliable D call. V dropped 2 bases and J dropped 7 bases, with 11 bases sitting between them. This CDR3 has 14 amino acids. The CDR3 coding sequence is TGTGCCAGCAGTTTAACACCTGGTCGTGAAAAACTGTTTTTT. Amino acids: CASSLTPGREKLFF.

The chain joins TRBV7-2 to TRBJ1-6; D unresolved. V was trimmed by 4 bases and J by 14 bases, leaving 12 bases between them. The germline gives CDR1 SGHTA, CDR2 FQGNSA. The CDR3 runs 12 residues. Here the CDR3 reads CASSYGLSALHF. In DNA, the CDR3 is TGTGCCAGCAGCTATGGACTTTCCGCCCTCCACTTT.

V is TRBV7-2 and J is TRBJ2-1; 10 bases align to TRBD2. The J segment lost 3 bases and the V segment lost 5 bases, leaving 10 bases of the junction unmatched. The germline V gene has CDR1 SGHTA and CDR2 FQGNSA. The CDR3 spans 17 residues. The CDR3 region is CASSPGTSEVNYNEQFF. The CDR3 nucleotides read TGTGCCAGCAGCCCAGGGACTAGCGAGGTGAACTACAATGAGCAGTTCTTC.

This clonotype has a count of ten or more. V is TRBV2 and J is TRBJ2-7; D is perhaps TRBD1 (5 bases). Germline V gives CDR1 SNHLY, CDR2 FYNNEI. The CDR3 contains 15 residues. V shed 6 bases and J shed 6 bases, with 21 bases lying between them. Here the CDR3 reads CASSALTQGGSEQYF. The CDR3 bases are TGTGCCAGCAGCGCGCTGACCCAGGGCGGAAGCGAGCAGTACTTC.

This clonotype was recorded at least ten times. The rearrangement links TRBV20-1 to TRBJ2-1; D not resolved. Germline V gene sequence: CDR1 DFQATT, CDR2 SNEGSKA (reference sequence). This CDR3 has 13 residues. The V gene lost 3 bases and the J gene lost 3 bases, with 9 bases spanning the gap. The DNA of the CDR3 is TGCAGTGCTAGGGAATGGGGCTACAATGAGCAGTTCTTC. It is translated as CSAREWGYNEQFF.

The rearrangement joins TRBV4-2 to TRBJ2-5; no clear D. The length of the CDR3 is 13 residues. In germline, CDR1 is LGHNA, CDR2 YNFKEQ. Between the trimmed V and J ends, which lost 7 bases and 4 bases, there was a span of 13 bases. The CDR3 DNA reads as TGTGCCAGCACGAAAGTCTTGGGAGAGACCCAGTACTTC. As protein: CASTKVLGETQYF.

On this clonotype itself: It may be a read error: a sequence one base away is much more abundant. The chain links TRBV12-3 or TRBV12-4 to TRBJ1-6; D is uncertain. The CDR3 length is 15 residues. V was cut by 1 base and J by 12 bases, with 16 bases left in between. CDR3 in DNA: TGTGCCAGCAGTTTAGGGCCGGCCGTGGGTTTACCCCTCCACTTT. Translated: CASSLGPAVGLPLHF.

This clonotype was recorded at least ten times. This chain uses TRBV7-9 with TRBJ1-4; 7 bases are a match to TRBD1. CDR3 length: 15 residues. The germline V gene has CDR1 SEHNR and CDR2 FQNEAQ (reference sequence). V shed 4 bases, J shed 7 bases, and the junction held 9 bases outside the gene matches. Here the CDR3 DNA reads TGTGCCAGCAGCTACCGACAGGGCTCTGGTGAAAAACTGTTTTTT. Protein sequence: CASSYRQGSGEKLFF.

This clonotype was seen a handful of times. The V and J genes are TRBV14 and TRBJ2-7; D call uncertain. Germline CDR1 and CDR2: SGHDN and FVKESK. The CDR3 is 12 residues long. Trimming removed 3 bases from V and 2 bases from J, with 5 bases in between. The CDR3 region has the DNA TGTGCCAGCAGCCAGGGCCCCTACGAGCAGTACTTC. Protein product: CASSQGPYEQYF.

The table lists this clonotype with many counts. This rearrangement joins TRBV10-3 to TRBJ1-6; D gene unclear. The CDR3 is 12 residues long. The germline V gene encodes CDR1 ENHRY and CDR2 SYGVKD. V was trimmed by 2 bases and J by 6 bases, leaving 2 bases between them. In DNA form, the CDR3 reads TGTGCCATCAGTGAGGCTAATTCACCCCTCCACTTT. Protein product: CAISEANSPLHF.

The CDR3 loop reads CASGSGTGVEKLFF. The CDR3 coding sequence is TGTGCCAGCGGCTCCGGGACAGGGGTTGAAAAACTGTTTTTT. The chain joins TRBV25-1 to TRBJ1-4; TRBD1 matches at 10 bases. Germline values: CDR1 MGHDK, CDR2 SYGVNS. The CDR3 has 14 residues. J lost 7 bases, V lost 8 bases, and 7 bases had no gene match.

The chain couples TRBV6-9 to TRBJ1-3; TRBD1 matches at 7 bases. CDR3 length: 16 residues. Trimming took 4 bases from V and 0 from J; bases not matched to a gene: 6. From germline, CDR1 is MNHGY and CDR2 SVAAGI. The CDR3 DNA follows: TGTGCCAGCAGTTCGGACAGGCTAAGCTCTGGAAACACCATATATTTT. It encodes CASSSDRLSSGNTIYF.

The rearrangement uses TRBV20-1 and TRBJ2-5, with D possibly TRBD2 on 6 matching bases. Judging by the DNA end, TRBJ2-1 fits better; the J call may be wrong. The CDR3 loop spans 16 amino acids. Germline loops: CDR1 DFQATT, CDR2 SNEGSKA (reference sequence). CDR3 region: CSARAPGLHIYNEQFF. The CDR3 DNA is TGCAGTGCTAGAGCACCGGGACTCCACATATACAATGAGCAGTTCTTC.

This clonotype was observed a handful of times. This rearrangement joins TRBV5-6 to TRBJ2-7; perhaps TRBD1 as D (5 bases). Per germline, CDR1 SGHDT and CDR2 YYEEEE. This CDR3 comprises 13 residues. With 8 bases removed from V and 3 bases from J, the gap between germline ends came to 15 bases. CDR3 protein: CASQLRGGYEQYF. Here the CDR3 DNA reads TGTGCCAGTCAATTAAGGGGTGGCTACGAGCAGTACTTC. Full variable domain (rest looked up from reference TRBV5-6 and TRBJ2-7): DAGVTQSPTHLIKTRGQQVTLRCSPKSGHDTVSWYQQALGQGPQFIFQYYEEEERQRGNFPDRFSGHQFPNYSSELNVNALLLGDSALYLCASQLRGGYEQYFGPGTRLTVT.

This clonotype was recorded only once. With a far larger clone one base away, a read error is the likely cause. The chain uses TRBV7-2 and TRBJ2-3; possibly TRBD1 or TRBD2 for D (5 bases each). The end of the DNA fits TRBJ2-5 better, so the J call may be wrong. The CDR3 runs to 13 residues. Germline lookup yields CDR1 SGHTA and CDR2 FQGNSA. CDR3 protein: CASSPGRTGTQYF. In nucleotides, the CDR3 is TGTGCCAGCAGCCCAGGGCGGACTGGGACCCAGTACTTC.

This clonotype was picked up many times. J is TRBJ1-5 and V is TRBV7-8; D might be TRBD1 (6 bases). The germline CDR1 and CDR2 sequences are SGHVS and FQNEAQ. Trimming left V 5 bases short and J 0 bases short, with 14 bases between. CDR3 size: 16 residues. For the CDR3, the DNA is TGTGCCAGCAGCCGCTACGACAGGTTTAGCAATCAGCCCCAGCATTTT. It codes for CASSRYDRFSNQPQHF. Full variable domain (outside the CDR3, taken from reference TRBV7-8 and TRBJ1-5): GAGVSQSPRYKVAKRGQDVALRCDPISGHVSLFWYQQALGQGPEFLTYFQNEAQLDKSGLPSDRFFAERPEGSVSTLKIQRTQQEDSAVYLCASSRYDRFSNQPQHFGDGTRLSIL.

This clonotype was recorded once. The chain combines TRBV27 with TRBJ1-6; 8 bases agree with TRBD1. From germline, CDR1 is MNHEY and CDR2 SMNVEV (reference sequence). With 7 bases clipped from V and 9 bases from J, the junction kept 5 bases outside the gene matches. This CDR3 is 13 amino acids long. CDR3: CASTETGVSPLHF. The CDR3 region has the DNA TGTGCCAGCACCGAGACAGGGGTTTCACCCCTCCACTTT.

Ten or more counts support this clonotype. This rearrangement joins TRBV7-7 to TRBJ2-5, with 7 bases aligning to TRBD2. Germline values: CDR1 SSHAT, CDR2 FNYEAQ (reference sequence). The CDR3 is 15 amino acids. The V segment lost 1 base and the J segment 5 bases; nucleotides outside the gene matches: 7. This CDR3 reads CASSLGGTSDETQYF. The CDR3 DNA sequence: TGTGCCAGCAGCTTAGGGGGAACTAGCGATGAGACCCAGTACTTC. Together with reference TRBV7-7 and TRBJ2-5, the CDR3 gives the full variable domain: GAGVSQSPRYKVTKRGQDVTLRCDPISSHATLYWYQQALGQGPEFLTYFNYEAQPDKSGLPSDRFSAERPEGSISTLTIQRTEQRDSAMYRCASSLGGTSDETQYFGPGTRLLVL.

This clonotype was recorded many times. The V call is TRBV5-1, the J call TRBJ2-1, with D unresolved. V shed 4 bases and J shed 10 bases, with 12 bases lying between them. From germline, CDR1 is SGHRS and CDR2 YFSETQ. The CDR3 has 12 amino acids. The CDR3 DNA follows: TGCGCCAGCAGCGCAAACATCGGCGAGCAGTTCTTC. Residues: CASSANIGEQFF. Looking up the rest from reference TRBV5-1 and TRBJ2-1 gives the full variable domain: KAGVTQTPRYLIKTRGQQVTLSCSPISGHRSVSWYQQTPGQGLQFLFEYFSETQRNKGNFPGRFSGRQFSNSRSEMNVSTLELGDSALYLCASSANIGEQFFGPGTRLTVL.

On this clonotype itself: One base away lies a much larger clone, so this may be a sequencing read error. This likely comes from a read error, as the CDR3 has no conserved phenylalanine or tryptophan at its end. The genes are TRBV7-3 and TRBJ2-2; unclear D gene. The CDR3 extends over 13 amino acids. Germline CDR1 and CDR2: SGHTA and FQGTGA. Trimming removed 4 bases at V and 2 bases at J, with 5 bases between. In nucleotides, the CDR3 is TGTGCCAGCAGCTACACCAACACCGGGGAGCTGTTTCTT. As protein: CASSYTNTGELFL.